The present T cell receptor beta chain was sequenced within a study of PD-L1 blockade in urothelial cancer. Study in general: Timepoints chosen for blood analysis were 3 weeks (second dose) and 6 weeks after treatment start. T cell content in blood samples showed a median of 141,255.

Study-level findings and limits: Pretreatment TCR clonality in blood under the median foretold superior survival.

The CDR3 is 13 amino acids. V lost 3 bases to trimming and J lost 7 bases, with 12 bases between them. In germline, CDR1 is SGHTA, CDR2 FQGNSA. The templates were synthetic TCR analogs, and they were spiked into each PCR. Data came from immunoSEQ multiplex PCR; TCRdb stores just in-frame clones and leaves some out. The sample lists roughly 49,000 clones; 70% to 90% were seen once. Comments on this clone: What it recognizes is unknown.

Sequences were derived from PBMCs, sampled around atezolizumab (anti-PD-L1) treatment. This clonotype originated in a man in his sixties with urothelial cancer. The rearrangement joins TRBV7-2 to TRBJ1-2, with D possibly being TRBD1 (6 bases). This chain's CDR3 is CASSFRTDSGYTF. The CDR3 DNA reads TGTGCCAGCAGCTTTCGGACAGACTCTGGCTACACCTTC.